The next 4 T cell receptor beta chains were all read from a single sample in a study of blood T cell repertoires in COVID-19. Produced via immunoSEQ multiplex PCR; TCRdb's table is partial and in-frame only. The repertoire holds about 42,000 clones, with about 88% as singletons. Source material: peripheral blood. The receptor source for this set is a human donor in a cohort sampled during active COVID-19.

This clone is deemed medium-sized. The rearrangement joins TRBV19 to TRBJ1-5; 7 bases agree with TRBD1. Germline V gene lookup returns CDR1 LNHDA and CDR2 SQIVND (reference sequence). The CDR3 contains 15 residues. V lost 5 bases and J lost 4; bases outside the gene matches: 8. In DNA, the CDR3 is TGTGCCAGTAGTGAGGGGGCGAGACGGAATCAGCCCCAGCATTTT. It yields the protein CASSEGARRNQPQHF. Together with reference TRBV19 and TRBJ1-5, the CDR3 gives the full variable domain: DGGITQSPKYLFRKEGQNVTLSCEQNLNHDAMYWYRQDPGQGLRLIYYSQIVNDFQKGDIAEGYSVSREKKESFPLTVTSAQKNPTAFYLCASSEGARRNQPQHFGDGTRLSIL.

The chain employs TRBV5-8 and TRBJ2-7, with TRBD1 matching over 10 bases. The V segment lost 4 bases and the J segment 4 bases; nucleotides outside the gene matches: 5. This CDR3 is built from 14 residues. Germline-derived CDR1 and CDR2 are SGHTS and YDEGEE. In nucleotides, the CDR3 is TGTGCCAGCAGCCCCGGGACAGGGGTATACGAGCAGTACTTC. It translates to CASSPGTGVYEQYF.

The V call is TRBV3-1 (or the pseudogene TRBV3-2), the J call TRBJ1-2; tentative D call: TRBD1 (5 bases). CDR3 length: 19 residues. CDR1 and CDR2 (germline): LGHDT, YNNKEL (reference sequence). V was trimmed by 0 bases and J by 2 bases, leaving 22 bases between them. The CDR3 loop reads CASSQDRDPGVEGNYGYTF. The CDR3 bases are TGTGCCAGCAGCCAAGACCGTGACCCGGGAGTAGAGGGGAACTATGGCTACACCTTC.

The rearrangement joins TRBV27 to TRBJ1-3; possibly TRBD1 for D (5 bases). This CDR3 is 20 amino acids long. The V gene's germline CDR1 is MNHEY and CDR2 SMNVEV (reference sequence). The V end lost 7 bases, the J end lost 0 bases, and 28 bases lay between the germline ends. The CDR3 DNA follows: TGTGCCAGCAACCACCCTCTCCAAAACGGGAGACAGAACTCTGGAAACACCATATATTTT. Translated, it gives CASNHPLQNGRQNSGNTIYF.